This T cell receptor beta chain was observed in a study of blood T cell repertoires in COVID-19. Across the whole study: Acute and convalescent COVID-19 samples came from the United States, Italy and Spain.

Produced via immunoSEQ multiplex PCR; TCRdb's table is partial and in-frame only. The table has 470,000 or so clones, 70% to 90% seen once; the top ten hold 3% to 4%. This clone was seen a few times. V lost 2 bases, J lost 11 bases, and 16 bases lay in between. This CDR3 is 14 amino acids long. The germline V gene has CDR1 GTSNPN and CDR2 SVGIG (reference sequence). This clonotype was sampled from a human donor in a cohort sampled during active COVID-19. Input material: peripheral blood. V is TRBV30 and J is TRBJ1-6; TRBD1 might be the D (6 bases). The CDR3 reads CAWSFKTGRAPLHF. The CDR3 nucleotides read TGTGCCTGGAGTTTTAAGACAGGAAGAGCACCCCTCCACTTT.